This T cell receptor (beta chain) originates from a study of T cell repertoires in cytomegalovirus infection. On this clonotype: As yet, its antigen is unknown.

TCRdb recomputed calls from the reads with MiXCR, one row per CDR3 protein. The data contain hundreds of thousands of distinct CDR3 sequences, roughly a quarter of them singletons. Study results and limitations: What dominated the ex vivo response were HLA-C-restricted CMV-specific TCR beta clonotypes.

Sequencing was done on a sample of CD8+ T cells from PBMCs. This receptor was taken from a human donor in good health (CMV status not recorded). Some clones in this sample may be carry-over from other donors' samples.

The CDR3 loop is CASSEYYSSGPQHF. The CDR3 nucleotides read TGTGCCAGCAGTGAATACTACAGCTCTGGCCCCCAGCATTTT. This rearrangement joins TRBV25-1 to TRBJ1-5, with D unresolved. Germline V lookup: CDR1 MGHDK, CDR2 SYGVNS. CDR3 length equals 14 residues. V lost 0 bases to trimming and J lost 10 bases, with 13 bases between them.